These 22 T cell receptor beta chains came from one sample sequenced in a study. Each CDR3 protein gets one entry after TCRdb re-called the 5' RACE reads with MiXCR. This sample has tens of thousands of distinct CDR3 sequences, with approximately 17% found just once. The material sequenced was naive CD4+ T cells sorted from blood. As to subset: naive CD4+ T cells, CD4+CD45RA+CD25-. The receptors here all came from a female donor with breast cancer.

This sequence joins TRBV12-3 or TRBV12-4 and TRBJ2-5, with D maybe TRBD2 (7 bases). The CDR3 consists of 14 residues. V dropped 11 bases and J dropped 2 bases, with 18 bases sitting between them. The CDR3 nucleotides are TGTGCCCGGAGGGGGGGGAAGCCTCAAGAGACCCAGTACTTC. Protein product: CARRGGKPQETQYF.

In its sample, this clonotype was seen a few times. V usage is TRBV12-5 and J usage is TRBJ1-5; 8 bases match TRBD1. The V gene's germline CDR1 is LGHNT and CDR2 FRNRAP. The CDR3 runs to 16 residues. The CDR3 region is CASSQDYRGYNQPQHF. The CDR3 DNA follows: TGTGCCAGCAGTCAAGACTACAGGGGGTACAATCAGCCCCAGCATTTT.

This clonotype has a count of ten or more. As DNA, the CDR3 is TGTGCCAGCAGTTGGCCCGGGACTAGCGGGAGTGGTGAGCAGTTCTTC. It encodes CASSWPGTSGSGEQFF. V and J are TRBV12-3 or TRBV12-4 and TRBJ2-1, with 14 bases fitting TRBD2. The CDR3 totals 16 residues. V dropped 4 bases and J dropped 9; count of bases not matched to a gene: 8.

The genes are TRBV7-3 and TRBJ2-5, with 8 bases lining up with TRBD2. CDR1 SGHTA and CDR2 FQGTGA come from the germline V gene. This CDR3 has 15 amino acids. After removal of 2 bases from V and 3 bases from J, the junction contained 5 bases not matched to a gene. CDR3 in amino acids: CASSLHGGGKETQYF. CDR3 DNA: TGTGCCAGCAGCTTACACGGGGGGGGTAAAGAGACCCAGTACTTC.

V gene TRBV27 combines with J gene TRBJ2-5, with 7 nucleotides matching TRBD1. The CDR3 has 15 residues. J was trimmed by 7 bases and V by 8 bases; bases with no gene match: 16. CDR1 is MNHEY, CDR2 SMNVEV, per germline (reference sequence). CDR3 in amino acids: CASRKSRDRQTTQYF. The CDR3 bases are TGTGCCAGCCGAAAGTCCCGGGACAGACAAACGACCCAGTACTTC.

The chain combines TRBV20-1 with TRBJ2-7, with a possible D match to TRBD1 (6 bases). CDR1 is DFQATT and CDR2 is SNEGSKA in the germline V gene (reference sequence). CDR3 size: 15 residues. Trimming pared 2 bases from V and 0 bases from J, leaving 14 bases between. In nucleotides, the CDR3 is TGCAGTGCTAGACGCCCGGACAGCTTCTCCTACGAGCAGTACTTC. Its translation is CSARRPDSFSYEQYF.

The chain carries TRBV5-1 and TRBJ2-3, with 10 bases identical to TRBD2. The length of the CDR3 is 15 residues. The J segment lost 7 bases and the V segment lost 5 bases, leaving 10 bases of the junction unmatched. Germline V gene lookup returns CDR1 SGHRS and CDR2 YFSETQ. The CDR3 loop is CASRNSGRAENTQYF. The CDR3 region has the DNA TGCGCCAGCAGGAACAGCGGGAGGGCCGAGAATACGCAGTATTTT. The whole variable domain, remainder taken from reference TRBV5-1 and TRBJ2-3, is KAGVTQTPRYLIKTRGQQVTLSCSPISGHRSVSWYQQTPGQGLQFLFEYFSETQRNKGNFPGRFSGRQFSNSRSEMNVSTLELGDSALYLCASRNSGRAENTQYFGPGTRLTVL.

This clonotype was detected a few times. V gene TRBV20-1 combines with J gene TRBJ2-2; D is unclear. The germline V gene encodes CDR1 DFQATT and CDR2 SNEGSKA (reference sequence). Trimming removed 6 bases from V and 1 base from J, with 12 bases in between. The length of the CDR3 is 14 residues. The CDR3 reads CSAPQFGNTGELFF. For the CDR3, the DNA is TGCAGTGCACCCCAATTTGGGAACACCGGGGAGCTGTTTTTT.

A note on this clonotype: Compared with germline, one end of the junction differs, possibly owing to a read error. The CDR3 DNA is TGCGCCAGCAGCTTGACCCGAACAGCCCAAGAGACCCAGCACTTC. Residues: CASSLTRTAQETQHF. V and J are TRBV5-1 and TRBJ2-5; D ambiguous. The CDR3 runs 15 residues. Germline CDR1 is SGHRS and CDR2 is YFSETQ.

As concerns this clonotype: A much bigger clone sits one base away, suggesting this may be a read error. V usage is TRBV4-1 and J usage is TRBJ2-3; 7 bases line up with TRBD1. V gave up 1 base and J gave up 4 bases; unmatched junction bases: 11. Germline CDR1 MGHRA, CDR2 YSYEKL. The CDR3 length is 17 residues. The CDR3 coding sequence is TGCGCCAGCAGCCAAGGGGGTAGGGGGCGCGGTGCAGATACGCAGTATTTT. Encoded protein: CASSQGGRGRGADTQYF.

The V and J genes are TRBV2 and TRBJ2-5; unclear D gene. V lost 7 bases to trimming and J lost 2 bases, with 5 bases between them. CDR1 SNHLY and CDR2 FYNNEI come from the germline V gene. The CDR3 runs to 11 residues. The CDR3 reads CASTVQETQYF. CDR3 nucleotide sequence: TGTGCCAGCACCGTACAAGAGACCCAGTACTTC.

The J gene is TRBJ2-3, the V gene TRBV7-3; 13 nucleotides line up with TRBD2. CDR1 SGHTA and CDR2 FQGTGA come from the germline V gene. Unmatched junction bases numbered 8, after V lost 5 bases and J lost 0 bases. The CDR3 is 18 amino acids. The CDR3 reads CASSPGLAGTTSTDTQYF. In nucleotides, the CDR3 is TGTGCCAGCAGCCCGGGACTAGCGGGAACTACTAGCACAGATACGCAGTATTTT. Looking up the rest from reference TRBV7-3 and TRBJ2-3 gives the full variable domain: GAGVSQTPSNKVTEKGKYVELRCDPISGHTALYWYRQSLGQGPEFLIYFQGTGAADDSGLPNDRFFAVRPEGSVSTLKIQRTERGDSAVYLCASSPGLAGTTSTDTQYFGPGTRLTVL.

In this sample, this clonotype turned up many times. This sequence joins TRBV5-1 and TRBJ1-1; D not certain. V was pared by 4 bases and J by 0 bases, with 7 bases between. The length of the CDR3 is 13 residues. Per the germline V gene, CDR1 is SGHRS and CDR2 is YFSETQ. This CDR3 reads CASSLSMNTEAFF. The CDR3 DNA is TGCGCCAGCAGCCTTTCCATGAACACTGAAGCTTTCTTT.

This clonotype was recorded at least ten times. The chain carries TRBV29-1 and TRBJ2-5; 9 bases fit TRBD2. From germline, CDR1 is SQVTM and CDR2 ANQGSEA. This CDR3 spans 14 amino acids. The trim removed 3 bases at V and 7 bases at J, leaving 9 bases unmatched. Here the CDR3 reads CSVESVAGVATQYF. CDR3 coding DNA: TGCAGCGTTGAGTCGGTAGCGGGAGTGGCGACCCAGTACTTC.

CDR3 residues: CASSPDGYQSQHF. CDR3 nucleotide sequence: TGCGCCAGCAGCCCGGATGGGTACCAGTCCCAGCATTTT. The chain uses TRBV5-1 and TRBJ1-5; no definite D call. The V gene's germline CDR1 is SGHRS and CDR2 YFSETQ. V shed 4 bases and J shed 11 bases, with 16 bases lying between them. This CDR3 spans 13 amino acids.

This clonotype was counted at least ten times. The chain recombines TRBV5-5 with TRBJ2-6, with TRBD1 matching over 10 bases. V was pared by 2 bases and J by 0 bases, with 8 bases of the junction left unmatched. Germline lookup yields CDR1 SGHKS and CDR2 YYEKEE (reference sequence). CDR3 length: 19 amino acids. CDR3 region: CASSFSGTGVLSGANVLTF. DNA of the CDR3: TGTGCCAGCAGCTTTTCTGGGACAGGGGTACTCTCTGGGGCCAACGTCCTGACTTTC.

Notes on this clonotype: With a much larger clone just one base away, this may be a read error. The chain is built from TRBV7-8 and TRBJ2-2; perhaps TRBD2 as D (5 bases). Germline V lookup: CDR1 SGHVS, CDR2 FQNEAQ. This CDR3 is 12 amino acids long. CDR3 coding DNA: TGTGCCAGCAGCCCGCACACCGGGGAGCTGTTGTTT. Residues: CASSPHTGELLF. Looking up the rest from reference TRBV7-8 and TRBJ2-2 gives the full variable domain: GAGVSQSPRYKVAKRGQDVALRCDPISGHVSLFWYQQALGQGPEFLTYFQNEAQLDKSGLPSDRFFAERPEGSVSTLKIQRTQQEDSAVYLCASSPHTGELLFGEGSRLTVL.

V usage is TRBV29-1 and J usage is TRBJ2-6, with TRBD2 matching over 8 bases. V was pared by 5 bases and J by 2 bases, with 5 bases of the junction left unmatched. The CDR3 extends over 15 amino acids. Germline V gene data show CDR1 as SQVTM and CDR2 as ANQGSEA. CDR3 bases: TGCAGCGTTTATTCGGGAGGGACTGGGGCCAACGTCCTGACTTTC. Its translation is CSVYSGGTGANVLTF. Drawing the rest from reference TRBV29-1 and TRBJ2-6, the complete variable domain is SAVISQKPSRDICQRGTSLTIQCQVDSQVTMMFWYRQQPGQSLTLIATANQGSEATYESGFVIDKFPISRPNLTFSTLTVSNMSPEDSSIYLCSVYSGGTGANVLTFGAGSRLTVL.

This clonotype was observed a few times. The gene calls are TRBV7-2 and TRBJ2-7; possibly TRBD2 for D (5 bases). Germline assignment: CDR1 SGHTA and CDR2 FQGNSA. CDR3 length: 13 amino acids. Trimming pared 2 bases from V and 6 bases from J, leaving 11 bases between. The CDR3 DNA reads as TGTGCCAGCAGCTTAAAGCGGTCGCTCGAGCAGTACTTC. It specifies CASSLKRSLEQYF.

Regarding this clonotype: A read error is possible here, since a much larger clone lies one base away. The chain joins TRBV5-1 to TRBJ2-7, with 8 bases matching TRBD2. Germline loops: CDR1 SGHRS, CDR2 YFSETQ. The CDR3 is made up of 13 amino acids. With 7 bases clipped from V and 5 bases from J, the junction kept 8 bases outside the gene matches. The DNA of the CDR3 is TGCGCCAGCGGCAGAAATAGCGGGGACGAGCAGTACTTC. Encoded protein: CASGRNSGDEQYF.

DNA of the CDR3: TGTGCCAGCAGCTTAGGTGCGGGACAGGGGGCGATGGAGACCCAGTACTTC. Amino acid sequence: CASSLGAGQGAMETQYF. The rearrangement joins TRBV11-2 to TRBJ2-5; 12 nucleotides agree with TRBD1. Germline V gene lookup returns CDR1 SGHAT and CDR2 FQNNGV. Germline trimming cut 1 base from V and 5 bases from J; bases unmatched to any gene: 8. This CDR3 comprises 17 residues.

This clonotype was counted between two and nine times. The chain carries TRBV9 and TRBJ2-2; D unresolved. The V and J ends lost 1 base and 6 bases respectively, with 10 bases between them. Germline V gene lookup returns CDR1 SGDLS and CDR2 YYNGEE. This CDR3 region has 14 residues. The CDR3 DNA sequence: TGTGCCAGCAGCGTAAGGTCCTATTCCGGGGAGCTGTTTTTT. Its protein is CASSVRSYSGELFF.